This TCR beta chain was recovered during a study of cytomegalovirus exposure and HLA in healthy donors. Study-level results: Presence/absence analyses supposed approximately even sequencing depth among donors. In most subjects, TCR beta sequences reportedly gave accurate predictions of HLA-A and HLA-B alleles. A later analysis showed HLA-associated TCR beta chains outstripping equally common others in clonal expansion.

In the case of this clone: Its specificity is not known.

When sampled, the donors appeared nominally healthy, though they likely had unrecorded immune exposures. This PCR relied on a set of 60 Vbeta primers and 13 Jbeta primers. Clones were sequenced by immunoSEQ multiplex PCR, and TCRdb holds only the in-frame ones, with some missing. The repertoire has about 140,000 clones, 80% to 85% of them found once; the top ten carry 1% to 1.5%. Germline CDR1 is SNHLY and CDR2 is FYNNEI. Trimming removed 6 bases at V and 4 bases at J, with 18 bases between. The CDR3 is 16 amino acids. The chain couples TRBV2 to TRBJ2-2; weak D call: TRBD2 (5 bases). The specimen was PBMCs. The TCR originated in a male donor in good health and CMV-seropositive. This CDR3 is CASRKGGSDGTGELFF. The CDR3 nucleotides read TGTGCCAGCAGGAAGGGTGGTAGCGATGGCACCGGGGAGCTGTTTTTT.